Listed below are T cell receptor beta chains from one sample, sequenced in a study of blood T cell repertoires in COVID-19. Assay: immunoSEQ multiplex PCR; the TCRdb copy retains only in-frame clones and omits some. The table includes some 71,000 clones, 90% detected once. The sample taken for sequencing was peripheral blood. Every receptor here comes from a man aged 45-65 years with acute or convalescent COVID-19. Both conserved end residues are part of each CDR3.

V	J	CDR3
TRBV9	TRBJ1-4	CASSVAGTGEEKLFF
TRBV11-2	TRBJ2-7	CASSARDRGSYEQYF
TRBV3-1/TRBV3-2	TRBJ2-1	CASSRRTGGNNEQFF
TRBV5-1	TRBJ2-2	CASSTTGLGNTGELFF
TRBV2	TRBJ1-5	CASSETTADQPQHF
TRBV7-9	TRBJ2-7	CASSSLAGGYNEQYF
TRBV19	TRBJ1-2	CASSLFTGTGNYGYTF
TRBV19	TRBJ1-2	CASSSGYGYTF
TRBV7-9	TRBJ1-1	CASSLAGANTEAFF
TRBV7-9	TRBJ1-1	CASSPVTGDEAFF
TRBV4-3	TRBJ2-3	CASDKRWGQGNTDTQYF
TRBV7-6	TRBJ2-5	CASSPGLAGGETQYF
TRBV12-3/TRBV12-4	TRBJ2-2	CASRMEATGELFF
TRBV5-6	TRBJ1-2	CASSWGVSYGYTF
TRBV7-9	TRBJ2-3	CASSLARLDKRTQYF
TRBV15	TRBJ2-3	CATSRAPGQSTDTQYF
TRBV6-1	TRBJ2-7	CASSEGGGSAHEQYF
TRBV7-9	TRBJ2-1	CASSLAGGPSYNEQFF
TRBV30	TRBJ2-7	CAWTGTGLSYEQYF
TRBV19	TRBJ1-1	CASSIAGVTEAFF
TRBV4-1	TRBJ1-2	CASSPGANYGYTF
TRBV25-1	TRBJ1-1	CASRRTGEAFF
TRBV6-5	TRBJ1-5	CATGLGNQPQHF
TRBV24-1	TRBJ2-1	CATSDIPSGRALGQFF
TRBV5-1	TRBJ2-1	CASSLSWGQTNEQFF
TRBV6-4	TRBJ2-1	CASSDSFGTSGTYNEQFF
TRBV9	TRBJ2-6	CASSEDRAPSGANVLTF
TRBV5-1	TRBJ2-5	CASSPRPTGLETQYF
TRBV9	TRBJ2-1	CASTHGGRYNEQFF
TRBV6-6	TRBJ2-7	CASSYGLAGGNYEQYF
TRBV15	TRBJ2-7	CATSRDNYEQYF